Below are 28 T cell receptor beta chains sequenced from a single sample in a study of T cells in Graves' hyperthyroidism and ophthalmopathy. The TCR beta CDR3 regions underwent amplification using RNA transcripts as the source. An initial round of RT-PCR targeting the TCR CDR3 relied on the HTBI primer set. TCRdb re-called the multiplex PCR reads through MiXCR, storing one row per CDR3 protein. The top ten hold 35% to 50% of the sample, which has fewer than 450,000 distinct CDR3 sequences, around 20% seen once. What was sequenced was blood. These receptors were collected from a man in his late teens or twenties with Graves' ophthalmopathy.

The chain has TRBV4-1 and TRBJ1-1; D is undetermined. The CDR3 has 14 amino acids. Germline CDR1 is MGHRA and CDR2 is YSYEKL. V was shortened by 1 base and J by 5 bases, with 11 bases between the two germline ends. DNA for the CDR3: TGCGCCAGCAGCCAAGTGACTGCGGGGACTGAAGCTTTCTTT. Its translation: CASSQVTAGTEAFF.

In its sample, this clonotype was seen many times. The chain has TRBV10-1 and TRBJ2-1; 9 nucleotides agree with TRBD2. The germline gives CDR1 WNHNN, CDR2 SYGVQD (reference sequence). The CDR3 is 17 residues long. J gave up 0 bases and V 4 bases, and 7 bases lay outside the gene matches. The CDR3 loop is CASSGVAGESSYNEQFF. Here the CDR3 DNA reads TGCGCCAGCAGTGGGGTAGCGGGGGAGAGCTCCTACAATGAGCAGTTCTTC.

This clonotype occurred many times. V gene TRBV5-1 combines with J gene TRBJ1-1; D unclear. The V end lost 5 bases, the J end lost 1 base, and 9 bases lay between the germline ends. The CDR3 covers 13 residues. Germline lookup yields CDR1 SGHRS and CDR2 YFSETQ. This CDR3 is CASSQRGNTEAFF. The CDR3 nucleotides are TGCGCCAGCAGTCAGAGAGGGAACACTGAAGCTTTCTTT.

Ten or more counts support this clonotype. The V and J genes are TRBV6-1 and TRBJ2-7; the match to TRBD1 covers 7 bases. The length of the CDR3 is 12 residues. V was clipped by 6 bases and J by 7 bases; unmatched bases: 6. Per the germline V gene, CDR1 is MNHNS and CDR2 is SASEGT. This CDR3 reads CASRDRAEEQYF. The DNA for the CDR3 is TGTGCCAGCAGAGACAGGGCGGAGGAGCAGTACTTC.

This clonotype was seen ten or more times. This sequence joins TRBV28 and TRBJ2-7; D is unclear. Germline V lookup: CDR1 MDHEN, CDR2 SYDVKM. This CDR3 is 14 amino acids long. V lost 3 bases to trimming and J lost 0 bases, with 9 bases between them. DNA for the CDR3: TGTGCCAGCAGTTTTCTTGACAACTCCTACGAGCAGTACTTC. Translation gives CASSFLDNSYEQYF.

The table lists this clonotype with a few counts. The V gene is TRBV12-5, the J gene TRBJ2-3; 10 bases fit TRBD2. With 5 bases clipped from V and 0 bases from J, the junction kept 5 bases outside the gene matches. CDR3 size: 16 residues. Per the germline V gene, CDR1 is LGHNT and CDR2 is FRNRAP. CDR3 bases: TGTGCTAGTGGTCCCGGACTAGCGGAGAGCACAGATACGCAGTATTTT. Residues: CASGPGLAESTDTQYF.

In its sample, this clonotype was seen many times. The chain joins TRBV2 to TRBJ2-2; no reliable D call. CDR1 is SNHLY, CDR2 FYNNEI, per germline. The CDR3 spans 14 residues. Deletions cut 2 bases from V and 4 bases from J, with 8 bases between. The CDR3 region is CASSERKGTGELFF. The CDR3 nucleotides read TGTGCCAGCAGTGAACGCAAGGGCACCGGGGAGCTGTTTTTT.

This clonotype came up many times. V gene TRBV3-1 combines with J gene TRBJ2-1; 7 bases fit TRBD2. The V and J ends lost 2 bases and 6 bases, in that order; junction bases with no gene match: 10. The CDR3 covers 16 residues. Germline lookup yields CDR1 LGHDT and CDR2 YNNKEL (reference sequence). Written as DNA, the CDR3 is TGTGCCAGCAGCCAAATGGCGGGGGTCTCAGGCAATGAGCAGTTCTTC. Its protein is CASSQMAGVSGNEQFF.

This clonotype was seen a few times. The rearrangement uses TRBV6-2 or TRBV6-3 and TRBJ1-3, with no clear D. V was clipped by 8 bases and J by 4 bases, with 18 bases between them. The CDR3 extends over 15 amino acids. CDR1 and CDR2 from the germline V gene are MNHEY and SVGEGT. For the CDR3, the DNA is TGTGCCAGCCGTTCAGCACAAGCGCCAGGAAACACCATATATTTT. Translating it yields CASRSAQAPGNTIYF.

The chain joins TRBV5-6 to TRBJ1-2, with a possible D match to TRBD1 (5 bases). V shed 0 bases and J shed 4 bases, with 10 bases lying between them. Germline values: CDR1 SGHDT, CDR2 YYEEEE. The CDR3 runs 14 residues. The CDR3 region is CASSLVRGSYGYTF. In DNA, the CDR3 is TGTGCCAGCAGCTTGGTTAGGGGTTCCTATGGCTACACCTTC.

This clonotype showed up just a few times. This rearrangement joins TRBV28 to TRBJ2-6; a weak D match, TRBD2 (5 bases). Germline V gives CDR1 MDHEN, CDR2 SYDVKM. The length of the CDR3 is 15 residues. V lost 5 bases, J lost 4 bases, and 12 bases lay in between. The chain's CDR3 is CASSLDTGGANVLTF. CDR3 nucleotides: TGTGCCAGCAGTCTAGATACGGGAGGGGCCAACGTCCTGACTTTC.

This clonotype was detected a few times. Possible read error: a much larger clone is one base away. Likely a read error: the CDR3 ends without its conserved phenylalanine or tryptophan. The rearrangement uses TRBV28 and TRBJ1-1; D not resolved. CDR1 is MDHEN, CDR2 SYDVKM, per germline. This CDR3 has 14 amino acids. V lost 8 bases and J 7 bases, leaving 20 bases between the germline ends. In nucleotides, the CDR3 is TGTGCCAGCGGCCTACAGAGCTTGGGCGTTGAAGCTTTCCTT. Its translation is CASGLQSLGVEAFL.

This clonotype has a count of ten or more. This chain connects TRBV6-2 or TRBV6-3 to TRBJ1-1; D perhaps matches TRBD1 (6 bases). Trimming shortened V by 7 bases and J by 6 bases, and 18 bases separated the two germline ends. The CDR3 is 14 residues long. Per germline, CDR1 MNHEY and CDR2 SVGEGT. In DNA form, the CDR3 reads TGTGCCAGCACCCTGAGGGAGGACAGCTCTGAAGCTTTCTTT. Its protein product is CASTLREDSSEAFF.

CDR3 coding DNA: TGTGCCAGCACGGAATTGAATTCACCCCTCCACTTT. It specifies CASTELNSPLHF. J is TRBJ1-6 and V is TRBV28; D not certain. Deletions cut 7 bases from V and 7 bases from J, with 8 bases between. The CDR3 is 12 residues long. CDR1 MDHEN and CDR2 SYDVKM come from the germline V gene.

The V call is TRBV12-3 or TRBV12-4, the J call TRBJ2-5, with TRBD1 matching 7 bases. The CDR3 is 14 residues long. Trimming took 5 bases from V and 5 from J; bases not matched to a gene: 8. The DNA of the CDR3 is TGTGCCAGCAGTACGAAGGGGGCGGTGGAGACCCAGTACTTC. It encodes CASSTKGAVETQYF.

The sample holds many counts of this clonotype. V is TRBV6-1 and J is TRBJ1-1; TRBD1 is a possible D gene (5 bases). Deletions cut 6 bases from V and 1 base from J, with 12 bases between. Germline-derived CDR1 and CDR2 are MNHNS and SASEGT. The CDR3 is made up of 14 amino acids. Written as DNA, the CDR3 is TGTGCCAGCAGGGGGCCAAGTCAGAACACTGAAGCTTTCTTT. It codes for CASRGPSQNTEAFF.

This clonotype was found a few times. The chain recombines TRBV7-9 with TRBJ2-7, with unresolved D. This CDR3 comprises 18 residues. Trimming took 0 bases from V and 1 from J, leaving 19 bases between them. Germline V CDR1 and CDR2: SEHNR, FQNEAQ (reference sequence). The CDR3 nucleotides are TGTGCCAGCAGCTTAGCGGAAGCCCCCAGGTGGATATCCTACGAGCAGTACTTC. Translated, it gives CASSLAEAPRWISYEQYF. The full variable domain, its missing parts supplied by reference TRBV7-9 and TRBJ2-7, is DTGVSQNPRHKITKRGQNVTFRCDPISEHNRLYWYRQTLGQGPEFLTYFQNEAQLEKSRLLSDRFSAERPKGSFSTLEIQRTEQGDSAMYLCASSLAEAPRWISYEQYFGPGTRLTVT.

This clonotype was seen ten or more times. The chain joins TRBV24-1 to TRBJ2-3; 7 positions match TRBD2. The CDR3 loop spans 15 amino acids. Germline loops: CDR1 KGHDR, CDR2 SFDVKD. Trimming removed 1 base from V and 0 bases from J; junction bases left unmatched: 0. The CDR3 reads CATSDFSGSTDTQYF. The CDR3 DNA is TGTGCCACCAGTGATTTTAGCGGGAGCACAGATACGCAGTATTTT.

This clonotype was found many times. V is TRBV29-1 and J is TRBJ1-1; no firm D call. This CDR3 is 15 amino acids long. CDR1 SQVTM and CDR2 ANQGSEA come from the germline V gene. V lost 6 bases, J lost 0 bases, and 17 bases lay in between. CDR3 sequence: CSVRDGSKMNTEAFF. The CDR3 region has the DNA TGCAGCGTCCGTGACGGATCCAAGATGAACACTGAAGCTTTCTTT. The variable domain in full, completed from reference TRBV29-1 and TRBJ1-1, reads SAVISQKPSRDICQRGTSLTIQCQVDSQVTMMFWYRQQPGQSLTLIATANQGSEATYESGFVIDKFPISRPNLTFSTLTVSNMSPEDSSIYLCSVRDGSKMNTEAFFGQGTRLTVV.

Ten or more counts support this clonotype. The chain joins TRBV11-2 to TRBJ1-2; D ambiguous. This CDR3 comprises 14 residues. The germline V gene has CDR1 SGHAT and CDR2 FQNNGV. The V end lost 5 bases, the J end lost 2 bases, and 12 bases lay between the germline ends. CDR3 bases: TGTGCCAGCAGCCAGATGCGGCAAAACTATGGCTACACCTTC. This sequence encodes CASSQMRQNYGYTF.

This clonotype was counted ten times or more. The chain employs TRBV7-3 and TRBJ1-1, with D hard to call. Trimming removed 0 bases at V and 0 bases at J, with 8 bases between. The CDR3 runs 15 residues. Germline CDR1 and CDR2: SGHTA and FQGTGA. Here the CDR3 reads CASSLTPGLNTEAFF. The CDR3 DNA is TGTGCCAGCAGCTTAACGCCGGGGTTGAACACTGAAGCTTTCTTT.

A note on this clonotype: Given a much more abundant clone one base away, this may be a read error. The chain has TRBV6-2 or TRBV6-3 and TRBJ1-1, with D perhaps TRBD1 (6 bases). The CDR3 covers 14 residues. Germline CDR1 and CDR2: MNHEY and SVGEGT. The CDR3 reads CASSAATWDTEASF. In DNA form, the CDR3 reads TGTGCCAGCAGTGCCGCCACGTGGGACACTGAAGCTTCCTTT.

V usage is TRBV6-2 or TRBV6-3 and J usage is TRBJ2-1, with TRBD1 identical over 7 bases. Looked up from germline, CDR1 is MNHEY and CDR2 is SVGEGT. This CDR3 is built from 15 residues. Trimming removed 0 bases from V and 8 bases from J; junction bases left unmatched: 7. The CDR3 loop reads CASSYSGTDPHEQFF. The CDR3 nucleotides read TGTGCCAGCAGTTACTCCGGGACAGATCCTCATGAGCAGTTCTTC.

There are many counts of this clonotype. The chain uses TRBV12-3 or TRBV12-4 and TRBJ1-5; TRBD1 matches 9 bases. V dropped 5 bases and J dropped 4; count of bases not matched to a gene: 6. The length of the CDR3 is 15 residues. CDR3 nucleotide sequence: TGTGCCAGCAGTCGGGGACAGGGCGATAATCAGCCCCAGCATTTT. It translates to CASSRGQGDNQPQHF.

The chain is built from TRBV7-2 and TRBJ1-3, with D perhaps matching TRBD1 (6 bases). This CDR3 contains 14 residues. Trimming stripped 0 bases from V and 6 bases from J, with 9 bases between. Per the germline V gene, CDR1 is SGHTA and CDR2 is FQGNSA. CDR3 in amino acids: CASSLAQGLNTIYF. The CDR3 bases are TGTGCCAGCAGCTTAGCACAGGGACTAAACACCATATATTTT.

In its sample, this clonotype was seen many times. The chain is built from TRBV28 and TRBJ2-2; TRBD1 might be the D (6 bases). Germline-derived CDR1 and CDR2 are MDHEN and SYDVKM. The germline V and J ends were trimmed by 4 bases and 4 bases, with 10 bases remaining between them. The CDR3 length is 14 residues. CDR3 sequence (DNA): TGTGCCAGCAGTTGGACAGTCCCCACCGGGGAGCTGTTTTTT. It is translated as CASSWTVPTGELFF. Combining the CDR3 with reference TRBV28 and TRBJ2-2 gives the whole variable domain DVKVTQSSRYLVKRTGEKVFLECVQDMDHENMFWYRQDPGLGLRLIYFSYDVKMKEKGDIPEGYSVSREKKERFSLILESASTNQTSMYLCASSWTVPTGELFFGEGSRLTVL.

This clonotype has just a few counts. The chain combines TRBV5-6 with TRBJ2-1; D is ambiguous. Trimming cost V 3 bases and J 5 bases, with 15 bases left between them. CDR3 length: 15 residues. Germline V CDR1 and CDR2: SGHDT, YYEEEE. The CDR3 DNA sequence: TGTGCCAGCAGCTCTCCCGGGCTTGGGAACAATGAGCAGTTCTTC. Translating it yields CASSSPGLGNNEQFF.

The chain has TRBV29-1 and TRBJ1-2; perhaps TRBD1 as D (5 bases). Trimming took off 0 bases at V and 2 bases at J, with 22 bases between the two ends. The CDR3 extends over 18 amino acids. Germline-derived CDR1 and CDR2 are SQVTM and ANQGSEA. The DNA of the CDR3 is TGCAGCGTTGAAGATTTGGGGAACAGGTGGGGAGGGAACTATGGCTACACCTTC. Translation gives CSVEDLGNRWGGNYGYTF.